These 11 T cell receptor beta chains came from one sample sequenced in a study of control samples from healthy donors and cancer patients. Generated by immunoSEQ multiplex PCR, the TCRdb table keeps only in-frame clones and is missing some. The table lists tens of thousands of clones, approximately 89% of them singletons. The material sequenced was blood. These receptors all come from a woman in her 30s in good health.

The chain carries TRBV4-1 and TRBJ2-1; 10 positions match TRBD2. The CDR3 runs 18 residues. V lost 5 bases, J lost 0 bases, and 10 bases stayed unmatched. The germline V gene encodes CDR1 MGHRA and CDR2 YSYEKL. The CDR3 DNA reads TGCGCCAGCAGCTTAGCGGGGGGTACAACTTTCTCCTACAATGAGCAGTTCTTC. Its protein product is CASSLAGGTTFSYNEQFF.

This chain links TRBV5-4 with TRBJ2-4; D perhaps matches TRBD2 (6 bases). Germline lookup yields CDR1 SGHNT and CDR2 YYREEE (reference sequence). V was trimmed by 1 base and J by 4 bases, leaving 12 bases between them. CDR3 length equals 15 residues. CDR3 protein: CASSLFGGTKNIQYF. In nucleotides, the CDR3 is TGTGCCAGCAGCTTGTTTGGCGGGACGAAAAACATTCAGTACTTC.

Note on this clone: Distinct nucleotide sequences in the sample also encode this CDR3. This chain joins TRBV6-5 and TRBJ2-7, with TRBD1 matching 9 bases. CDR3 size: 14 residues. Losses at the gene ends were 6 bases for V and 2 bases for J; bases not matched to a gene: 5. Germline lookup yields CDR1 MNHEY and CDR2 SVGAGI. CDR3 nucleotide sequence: TGTGCCAGCAGCCTACAGGGGGCCCCCTACGAGCAGTACTTC. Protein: CASSLQGAPYEQYF.

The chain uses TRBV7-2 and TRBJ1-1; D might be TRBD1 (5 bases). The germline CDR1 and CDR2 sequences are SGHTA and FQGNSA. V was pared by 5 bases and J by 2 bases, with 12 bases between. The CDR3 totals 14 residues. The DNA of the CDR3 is TGTGCCAGCAGCCCCTCGACAGCTAACACTGAAGCTTTCTTT. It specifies CASSPSTANTEAFF. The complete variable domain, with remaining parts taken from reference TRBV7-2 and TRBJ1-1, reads GAGVSQSPSNKVTEKGKDVELRCDPISGHTALYWYRQSLGQGLEFLIYFQGNSAPDKSGLPSDRFSAERTGGSVSTLTIQRTQQEDSAVYLCASSPSTANTEAFFGQGTRLTVV.

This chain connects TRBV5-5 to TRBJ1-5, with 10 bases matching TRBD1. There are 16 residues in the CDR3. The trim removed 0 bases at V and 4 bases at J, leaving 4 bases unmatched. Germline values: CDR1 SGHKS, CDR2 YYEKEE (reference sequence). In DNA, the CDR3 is TGTGCCAGCAGCTTGGTGGGACAGGGGTCTAATCAGCCCCAGCATTTT. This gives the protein CASSLVGQGSNQPQHF. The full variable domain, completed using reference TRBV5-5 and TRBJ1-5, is DAGVTQSPTHLIKTRGQQVTLRCSPISGHKSVSWYQQVLGQGPQFIFQYYEKEERGRGNFPDRFSARQFPNYSSELNVNALLLGDSALYLCASSLVGQGSNQPQHFGDGTRLSIL.

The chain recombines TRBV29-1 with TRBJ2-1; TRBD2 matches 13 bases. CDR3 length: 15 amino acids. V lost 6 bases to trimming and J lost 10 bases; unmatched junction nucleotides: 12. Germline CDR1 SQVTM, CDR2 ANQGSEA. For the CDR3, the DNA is TGCAGCGTCAAAAAGAGACTAGCGGGAGGAGGGGAGCAGTTCTTC. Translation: CSVKKRLAGGGEQFF.

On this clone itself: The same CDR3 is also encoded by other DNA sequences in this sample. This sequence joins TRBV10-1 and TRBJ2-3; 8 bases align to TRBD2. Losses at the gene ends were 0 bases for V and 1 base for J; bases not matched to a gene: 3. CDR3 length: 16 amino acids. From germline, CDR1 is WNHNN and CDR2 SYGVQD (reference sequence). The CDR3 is CASSESGRGGTDTQYF. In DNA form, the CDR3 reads TGCGCCAGCAGTGAGTCAGGGCGGGGGGGCACAGATACGCAGTATTTT.

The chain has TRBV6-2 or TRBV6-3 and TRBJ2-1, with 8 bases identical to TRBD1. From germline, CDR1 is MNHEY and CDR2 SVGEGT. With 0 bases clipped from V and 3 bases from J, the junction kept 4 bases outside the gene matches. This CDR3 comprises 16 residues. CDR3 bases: TGTGCCAGCAGTTACTCCGGCAGGGGGCGCTACAATGAGCAGTTCTTC. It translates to CASSYSGRGRYNEQFF.

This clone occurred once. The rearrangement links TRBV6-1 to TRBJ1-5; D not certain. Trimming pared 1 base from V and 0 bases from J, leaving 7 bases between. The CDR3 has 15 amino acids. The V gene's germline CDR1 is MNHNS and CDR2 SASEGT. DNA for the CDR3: TGTGCCAGCAGTGAAGTAGGGAATAGCAATCAGCCCCAGCATTTT. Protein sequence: CASSEVGNSNQPQHF.

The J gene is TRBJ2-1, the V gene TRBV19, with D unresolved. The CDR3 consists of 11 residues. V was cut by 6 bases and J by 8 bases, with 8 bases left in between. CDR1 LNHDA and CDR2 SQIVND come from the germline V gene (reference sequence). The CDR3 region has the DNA TGTGCCAGTAGCTATCTAGATGAGCAGTTCTTC. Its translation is CASSYLDEQFF.

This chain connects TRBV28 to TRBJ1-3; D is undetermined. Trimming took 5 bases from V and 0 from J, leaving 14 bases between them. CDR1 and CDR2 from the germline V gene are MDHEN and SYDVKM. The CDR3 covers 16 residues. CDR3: CASSPKGFNSGNTIYF. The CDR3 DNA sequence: TGTGCCAGCAGTCCGAAAGGGTTCAACTCTGGAAACACCATATATTTT.